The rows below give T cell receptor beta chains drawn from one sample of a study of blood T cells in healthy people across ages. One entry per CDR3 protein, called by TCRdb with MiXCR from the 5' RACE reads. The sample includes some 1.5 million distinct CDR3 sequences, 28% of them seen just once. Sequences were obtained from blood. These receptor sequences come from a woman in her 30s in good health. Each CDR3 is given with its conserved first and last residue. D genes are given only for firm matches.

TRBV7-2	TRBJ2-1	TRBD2	CASSSSGGVLNEQFF
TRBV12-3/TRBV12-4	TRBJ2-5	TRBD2	CADPGGGAQETQYF
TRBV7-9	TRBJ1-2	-	CASSSAGASSATNYGYTF
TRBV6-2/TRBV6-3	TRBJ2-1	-	CASSRTLVNEGQFF
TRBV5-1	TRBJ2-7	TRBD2	CASSLKVASGGLRTLDEQYF
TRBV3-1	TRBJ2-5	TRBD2	CVVGGAVETQYF
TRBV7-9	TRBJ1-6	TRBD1	CASSTHDRGGVGSPLHF
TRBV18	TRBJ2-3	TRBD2	CASSPGGGSDTQYF
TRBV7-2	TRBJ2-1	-	CASSLVPVSNEQFF
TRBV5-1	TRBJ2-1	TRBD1	CASSPRDRRYNEQFF
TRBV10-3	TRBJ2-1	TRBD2	CAISEAKASGRVEQFF
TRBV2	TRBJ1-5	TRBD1	CASTGDRVQPQHF
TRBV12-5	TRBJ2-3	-	CASGFYLAEEGDTDTQYF
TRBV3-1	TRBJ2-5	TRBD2	CASRSGKRGRGETQYF
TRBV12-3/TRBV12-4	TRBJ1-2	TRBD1	CASSRTGGSLGYTF
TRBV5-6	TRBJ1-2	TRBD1	CASWGQLYYGYTF
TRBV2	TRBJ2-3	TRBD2	CASSEVASGSPTDTQYF
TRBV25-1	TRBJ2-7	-	CASSEGYPTLYEQYF
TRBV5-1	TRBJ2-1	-	CASSLFVDEQFF
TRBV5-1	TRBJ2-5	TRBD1	CASRNPGQEETQYF
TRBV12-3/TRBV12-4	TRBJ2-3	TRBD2	CASSFRPGLAGEWARADTQYF
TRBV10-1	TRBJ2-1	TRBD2	CASSGGGGLASNEQFF
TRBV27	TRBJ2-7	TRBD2	CASSPVSGRRHEQYF
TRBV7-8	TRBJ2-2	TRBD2	CASSIGLAGVANTGELFF
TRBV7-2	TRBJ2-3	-	CASSLFGVTDTQYF
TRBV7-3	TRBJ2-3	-	CASSFQLTDPEATDTQYF
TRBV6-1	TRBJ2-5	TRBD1	CASSDRGQGKEGEQYF
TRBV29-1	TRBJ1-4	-	CVGSATNEKLFF
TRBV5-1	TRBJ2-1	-	CASSLGGGHEQFF
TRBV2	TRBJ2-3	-	CASSDVSEADTQYF
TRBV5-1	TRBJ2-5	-	CASSSTDPYQETQYF
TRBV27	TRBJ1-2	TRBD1	CASSLGFQGASYGNTF
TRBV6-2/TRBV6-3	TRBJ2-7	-	CASSYSSGQNSYEQYF
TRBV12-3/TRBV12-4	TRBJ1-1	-	CASSNRGAFF
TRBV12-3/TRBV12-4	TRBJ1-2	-	CASSWGGPHNYGYTF
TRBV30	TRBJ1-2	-	CAWSVMGVGYTF